This TCR beta chain is drawn from a study of PD-1 blockade in classical Hodgkin lymphoma. On the study more broadly: Intravenous infusions of nivolumab 3 mg/kg reached patients every 2 weeks.

Notes on this clone: What it binds is not known.

The time point here: cycle 4 day 1 (C4D1), after 6 weeks of nivolumab. Brentuximab vedotin exposure varied among the patients, all of whom had relapsed after autologous stem cell transplantation. Sequencing used immunoSEQ multiplex PCR; TCRdb keeps in-frame clones, though not all of them. The table records about 19,000 clones, more than 75% of them present only once. The V and J ends lost 7 bases and 7 bases, in that order; junction bases with no gene match: 3. Germline-derived CDR1 and CDR2 are LNHDA and SQIVND (reference sequence). This CDR3 has 12 amino acids. Study outcomes and limitations: CD4+ but not CD8+ TCR diversity rose significantly by C4D1. Healthy donors were reported to have higher baseline TCR diversity than newly diagnosed patients. Patients newly diagnosed and complete responders had comparable baseline diversity.

The sequence came from a human donor with classical Hodgkin lymphoma. The chain couples TRBV19 to TRBJ1-5; TRBD1 matches at 8 bases. The material was peripheral blood mononuclear cells (PBMCs), obtained before the fourth cycle of nivolumab. The CDR3 loop reads CASTTGGQPQHF. Here the CDR3 DNA reads TGTGCCAGTACAACAGGGGGACAGCCCCAGCATTTT.